The source of this T cell receptor (beta chain) is a study of T cell responses to AZD1222 COVID-19 vaccine. Study results and caveats: Donor demographics were predominantly white British with a female majority; clonal diversity may be underestimated.

The CDR3 contains 13 residues. V was pared by 5 bases and J by 0 bases, with 8 bases between. Looked up from germline, CDR1 is SNHLY and CDR2 is FYNNEI. Comments on this clone: Its antigen is undetermined.

The method was immunoSEQ multiplex PCR; TCRdb's version includes in-frame clones alone and lacks a portion of them. The sample has 65,000 to 90,000 clones; more than 70% are singletons. The receptor was isolated from an adult in good health. The material was peripheral blood, obtained on day 0 of AZD1222 vaccination. The gene calls are TRBV2 and TRBJ2-7, with D tentatively TRBD2 (6 bases). The CDR3 nucleotides read TGTGCCAGCAGTACGGGGGTCTCCTACGAGCAGTACTTC. Protein sequence: CASSTGVSYEQYF. The full variable domain, its missing parts supplied by reference TRBV2 and TRBJ2-7, is EPEVTQTPSHQVTQMGQEVILRCVPISNHLYFYWYRQILGQKVEFLVSFYNNEISEKSEIFDDQFSVERPDGSNFTLKIRSTKLEDSAMYFCASSTGVSYEQYFGPGTRLTVT.